A single sample gave rise to the 16 T cell receptor beta chains below, sequenced in a study of T-cell reconstitution after alpha-beta-depleted transplantation in children. The TCRbeta library incorporated unique molecular identifiers. MiXCR was run by TCRdb on the PCR reads, yielding one entry per CDR3 protein. The sample holds approximately 1,000,000 distinct CDR3 sequences, about 29% seen once. This material consisted of PBMCs, mostly from graft donor cells, taken 360 days after TCRalphabeta/CD19-depleted stem cell transplant. Receptors originate from a boy younger than two who had a stem cell transplant for SCID, so the T cells may come from the graft donor.

This clonotype was observed a handful of times. The V and J genes are TRBV30 and TRBJ2-4; D ambiguous. CDR1 is GTSNPN, CDR2 SVGIG, per germline (reference sequence). Trimming pared 3 bases from V and 8 bases from J, leaving 14 bases between. The length of the CDR3 is 13 residues. The CDR3 DNA sequence: TGTGCCTGGAGCCCCGGCGCCCTGGACATTCAGTACTTC. It encodes CAWSPGALDIQYF.

This clonotype was counted a few times. The chain joins TRBV5-1 to TRBJ2-2; 15 positions agree with TRBD2. The CDR3 is 17 residues long. Germline CDR1 reads SGHRS; CDR2 reads YFSETQ. V trimming: 3 bases; J trimming: 5 bases; junction bases outside the gene matches: 5. CDR3 DNA: TGCGCCAGCAGCTCCGGACTAGCGGGGGGGCGGACCGGGGAGCTGTTTTTT. This codes for CASSSGLAGGRTGELFF.

The J gene is TRBJ2-1, the V gene TRBV7-9; no firm D call. Trimming removed 7 bases from V and 8 bases from J, with 12 bases in between. Germline CDR1 reads SEHNR; CDR2 reads FQNEAQ (reference sequence). The CDR3 runs to 12 residues. For the CDR3, the DNA is TGTGCCAGCACCCCCGGCCCCGATGAGCAGTTCTTC. This encodes CASTPGPDEQFF.

This chain connects TRBV21-1 to TRBJ2-3; TRBD2 is taken as the D call from the table, unchecked against the DNA. TRBV21-1 is classified as a pseudogene. There are 13 residues in the CDR3. Here the CDR3 DNA reads TGTGCCAGCAGCAGGGACTATCGGGATACGCAGTATTTT. This codes for CASSRDYRDTQYF.

This chain joins TRBV6-5 and TRBJ2-7; D is perhaps TRBD1 (6 bases). V shed 6 bases and J shed 2 bases, with 20 bases lying between them. This CDR3 is built from 16 residues. CDR1 is MNHEY and CDR2 is SVGAGI in the germline V gene. CDR3 amino acids: CASSLILGRGTYEQYF. The CDR3 nucleotides read TGTGCCAGCAGCTTAATATTGGGCAGGGGAACCTACGAGCAGTACTTC.

The rearrangement uses TRBV5-1 and TRBJ2-1, with TRBD1 as a possible D gene (6 bases). Germline-derived CDR1 and CDR2 are SGHRS and YFSETQ. The CDR3 is 14 residues long. Trimming took off 6 bases at V and 3 bases at J, with 13 bases between the two ends. The CDR3 protein is CASTPGHNYNEQFF. The CDR3 DNA reads TGCGCCAGCACCCCGGGACACAACTACAATGAGCAGTTCTTC.

This chain joins TRBV29-1 and TRBJ1-1; D unclear. The CDR3 has 14 amino acids. The V gene's germline CDR1 is SQVTM and CDR2 ANQGSEA. V lost 3 bases and J 7 bases, leaving 18 bases between the germline ends. The CDR3 DNA sequence: TGCAGCGTTGAGTTGTCAGGCCAAAGCAGTGAAGCTTTCTTT. Amino acids: CSVELSGQSSEAFF.

This clonotype was observed a single time. The chain is built from TRBV12-5 and TRBJ2-3; 7 nucleotides agree with TRBD2. There are 15 residues in the CDR3. CDR1 is LGHNT and CDR2 is FRNRAP in the germline V gene. With V trimmed by 3 bases and J by 2 bases, 5 bases remained unmatched. The CDR3 nucleotides are TGTGCTAGTGGTTTCGGGGGGATTACCACAGATACGCAGTATTTT. This sequence encodes CASGFGGITTDTQYF.

In its sample, this clonotype was seen a few times. V gene TRBV28 combines with J gene TRBJ2-6; D possibly corresponds to TRBD1 (5 bases). The CDR3 loop spans 15 amino acids. V was clipped by 5 bases and J by 2 bases, with 10 bases between them. Germline V CDR1 and CDR2: MDHEN, SYDVKM. CDR3 sequence reads: CASSETGAGANVLTF. In nucleotides, the CDR3 is TGTGCCAGCAGTGAAACAGGAGCTGGGGCCAACGTCCTGACTTTC.

This clonotype came up a few times. The chain couples TRBV12-3 or TRBV12-4 to TRBJ1-1, with no clear D. Trimming removed 7 bases from V and 11 bases from J, with 14 bases in between. This CDR3 spans 11 amino acids. This chain's CDR3 is CASKGGLRAFF. In nucleotides, the CDR3 is TGTGCCAGCAAGGGTGGGTTGAGGGCTTTCTTT.

V gene TRBV5-1 combines with J gene TRBJ2-3; perhaps TRBD2 as D (5 bases). The CDR3 contains 16 residues. Germline CDR1 SGHRS, CDR2 YFSETQ. The ends were cut back, 0 bases at V and 3 bases at J, with 14 bases in the middle. Here the CDR3 DNA reads TGCGCCAGCAGCTTGGAACCGGCTTCGGGGACAGATACGCAGTATTTT. Translation gives CASSLEPASGTDTQYF.

The chain couples TRBV4-3 to TRBJ2-5, with a weak D call TRBD2 (5 bases). Germline assignment: CDR1 LGHNA and CDR2 YSLEER. The CDR3 runs to 15 residues. V gave up 0 bases and J gave up 4 bases, with 12 bases separating them. The CDR3 DNA reads as TGCGCCAGCAGCCAAGAAGGGAGTTCGGGAGAGACCCAGTACTTC. It translates to CASSQEGSSGETQYF.

The V call is TRBV12-3 or TRBV12-4, the J call TRBJ2-3, with D maybe TRBD2 (5 bases). This CDR3 comprises 14 residues. V was trimmed by 5 bases and J by 2 bases, leaving 11 bases between them. CDR3 in DNA: TGTGCCAGCAGTCGGGGAGCTGTCACAGATACGCAGTATTTT. Translating gives CASSRGAVTDTQYF.

A few counts support this clonotype. The chain has TRBV20-1 and TRBJ2-3, with D unresolved. This CDR3 is built from 12 residues. Germline CDR1 and CDR2: DFQATT and SNEGSKA (reference sequence). Deletions cut 3 bases from V and 4 bases from J, with 8 bases between. This chain's CDR3 is CSASLRPDTQYF. The DNA for the CDR3 is TGCAGTGCTAGCCTCCGTCCAGATACGCAGTATTTT.

This clonotype was recorded a few times. J is TRBJ2-1 and V is TRBV5-1; possibly TRBD1 or TRBD2 for D (5 bases each). The CDR3 loop spans 14 amino acids. The ends were cut back, 4 bases at V and 5 bases at J, with 13 bases in the middle. CDR1 is SGHRS, CDR2 YFSETQ, per germline. This CDR3 is CASSGWDGNNEQFF. CDR3 DNA: TGCGCCAGCAGCGGCTGGGACGGGAACAATGAGCAGTTCTTC. The full variable domain, completed using reference TRBV5-1 and TRBJ2-1, is KAGVTQTPRYLIKTRGQQVTLSCSPISGHRSVSWYQQTPGQGLQFLFEYFSETQRNKGNFPGRFSGRQFSNSRSEMNVSTLELGDSALYLCASSGWDGNNEQFFGPGTRLTVL.

There are a few counts of this clonotype. V and J are TRBV14 and TRBJ2-1; D unclear. CDR1 is SGHDN, CDR2 FVKESK, per germline. Trimming removed 3 bases at V and 4 bases at J, with 16 bases between. The CDR3 consists of 16 residues. The CDR3 here is CASSHGVEILYNEQFF. CDR3 DNA sequence: TGTGCCAGCAGCCACGGAGTGGAGATCCTTTACAATGAGCAGTTCTTC.